The clone carrying this TCR beta chain has at least ten counts. What it binds is unknown. The sample belongs to a study of read filtering for tumor transcriptome and immune sequencing. Overall study results and limits: Compared with RNA-seq, IR-seq gave much higher clonotype depth and reliability. In IR-seq, single-read clonotypes were roughly 82% of clonotypes but around 3.4% of reads.

The library was built from about 400 ng RNA with molecular barcoded adaptors for alpha/delta and beta/gamma chains. TCRdb re-called the reads with MiXCR, one entry per CDR3 protein. The data show tens of thousands of distinct CDR3 sequences, approximately 19% seen once. The V end was cut by 5 bases, the J end by 5 bases, with 16 bases between. The CDR3 extends over 15 amino acids. Germline lookup yields CDR1 SGHAT and CDR2 FQNNGV. Input material: a population of CD138-negative cells sorted from bone marrow. This clonotype was sampled from a donor aged 40 or older with multiple myeloma. The V and J genes are TRBV11-2 and TRBJ2-1, with a weak D call TRBD2 (6 bases). The chain's CDR3 is CASSPNPGANNEQFF. Here the CDR3 DNA reads TGTGCCAGCAGCCCCAACCCGGGAGCGAACAATGAGCAGTTCTTC.